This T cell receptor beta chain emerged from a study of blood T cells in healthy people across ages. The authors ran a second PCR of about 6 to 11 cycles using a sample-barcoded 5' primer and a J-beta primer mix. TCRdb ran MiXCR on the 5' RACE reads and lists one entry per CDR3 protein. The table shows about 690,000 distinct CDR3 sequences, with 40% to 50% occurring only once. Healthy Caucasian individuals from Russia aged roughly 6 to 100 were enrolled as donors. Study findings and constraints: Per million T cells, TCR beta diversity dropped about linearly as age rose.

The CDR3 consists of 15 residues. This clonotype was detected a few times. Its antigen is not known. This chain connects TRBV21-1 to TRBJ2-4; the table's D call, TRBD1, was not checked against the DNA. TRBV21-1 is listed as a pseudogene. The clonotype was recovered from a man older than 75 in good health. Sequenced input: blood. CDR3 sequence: CASSPRQGEGNIQYF. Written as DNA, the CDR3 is TGTGCCAGCAGCCCCCGACAGGGGGAGGGAAACATTCAGTACTTC.